The present entry profiles one T cell receptor (beta chain) with its context. This entry is derived from a study of blood T cells in healthy people across ages. The germline CDR1 and CDR2 sequences are DFQATT and SNEGSKA (reference sequence). V lost 3 bases and J lost 6, with 12 bases in between. The CDR3 runs to 12 residues. Sample-barcoded 5' priming and a J-beta primer mix drove a second PCR of about 6 to 12 cycles. TCRdb re-derived calls from the 5' RACE reads in MiXCR, one entry per CDR3 protein. Seen here are some 690,000 distinct CDR3 sequences, about 20% observed once, and the top ten hold around a fifth.

Sample: blood. V and J are TRBV20-1 and TRBJ2-7; possibly TRBD2 for D (6 bases). The TCR comes from a man aged 65-85 years in good health. The CDR3 DNA reads TGCAGTGCTAGCCCCGCCGGGGGCGAGCAGTACTTC. This sequence encodes CSASPAGGEQYF.